The source of this TCR beta chain is a study of T cells after posttransplantation cyclophosphamide. A remark on this clone: Antigen unknown.

The V gene's germline CDR1 is SGHVS and CDR2 FQNEAQ. After removal of 0 bases from V and 0 bases from J, the junction contained 6 bases not matched to a gene. This CDR3 is 17 amino acids long. Overall study findings and caveats: Later post-transplant blood repertoires were often dominated by donor CD8+ memory clones. Skin or GI-infiltrating T cells shared few TRB sequences with blood.

This related bone marrow graft donor gave peripheral blood on the day of marrow donation. TCRdb's copy holds only in-frame clones and misses some; the assay was immunoSEQ multiplex PCR. The sample records about 19,000 clones, 83% being singletons. The chain recombines TRBV7-8 with TRBJ1-1, with 8 nucleotides matching TRBD1. Sequencing was performed on memory CD4+ T cells sorted from blood. The sequence was collected from a man aged 25-45 years in good health and a related stem cell transplant donor. In DNA, the CDR3 is TGTGCCAGCAGCTTAGCCGCCCCGACAGGGGTGAACACTGAAGCTTTCTTT. This gives the protein CASSLAAPTGVNTEAFF.